The 24 T cell receptor beta chains in this list originate from one sample, sequenced in a study of shared clonotypes between healthy human individuals. Profiling relied on immunoSEQ multiplex PCR, and the TCRdb table lists in-frame clones only, not all of them. The data hold fewer than 700,000 clones, with roughly four fifths observed a single time. The sample was PBMCs. These receptors originate from a middle-aged woman in good health. Some clones in this sample may be carry-over from other donors' samples.

This chain links TRBV28 with TRBJ2-1, with D possibly being TRBD1 (6 bases). CDR1 is MDHEN and CDR2 is SYDVKM in the germline V gene. V was pared by 6 bases and J by 0 bases, with 9 bases between. CDR3 size: 14 residues. The CDR3 DNA is TGTGCCAGCAGCCCCAGGGGCTCCTACAATGAGCAGTTCTTC. Protein: CASSPRGSYNEQFF. The whole variable domain, filled in from reference TRBV28 and TRBJ2-1, reads DVKVTQSSRYLVKRTGEKVFLECVQDMDHENMFWYRQDPGLGLRLIYFSYDVKMKEKGDIPEGYSVSREKKERFSLILESASTNQTSMYLCASSPRGSYNEQFFGPGTRLTVL.

The chain recombines TRBV6-1 with TRBJ1-1; D gene ambiguous. V was clipped by 0 bases and J by 1 base, with 9 bases between them. Germline CDR1 and CDR2: MNHNS and SASEGT. This CDR3 comprises 15 residues. CDR3 loop: CASSEAGEGNTEAFF. CDR3 bases: TGTGCCAGCAGTGAAGCCGGGGAGGGGAACACTGAAGCTTTCTTT.

The sample holds many counts of this clone. CDR3 residues: CASSPGAAYEQYF. DNA of the CDR3: TGCGCCAGCAGTCCCGGGGCAGCCTACGAGCAGTACTTC. The chain links TRBV4-1 to TRBJ2-7; D tentatively reads TRBD1 or TRBD2 (5 bases each). CDR3 length: 13 amino acids. In germline, CDR1 is MGHRA, CDR2 YSYEKL. The ends were cut back, 6 bases at V and 2 bases at J, with 11 bases in the middle.

V and J are TRBV11-2 and TRBJ2-1, with 8 bases lining up with TRBD2. This CDR3 spans 16 amino acids. Germline V gives CDR1 SGHAT, CDR2 FQNNGV. V lost 0 bases and J lost 8; bases outside the gene matches: 9. The CDR3 spells CASSLDRGGRVYEQFF. The CDR3 DNA sequence: TGTGCCAGCAGCTTAGATCGGGGGGGGCGAGTATATGAGCAGTTCTTC. Full variable domain (outside the CDR3, taken from reference TRBV11-2 and TRBJ2-1): EAGVAQSPRYKIIEKRQSVAFWCNPISGHATLYWYQQILGQGPKLLIQFQNNGVVDDSQLPKDRFSAERLKGVDSTLKIQPAKLEDSAVYLCASSLDRGGRVYEQFFGPGTRLTVL.

The genes are TRBV28 and TRBJ1-1; D unresolved. Germline assignment: CDR1 MDHEN and CDR2 SYDVKM. V dropped 5 bases and J dropped 0 bases, with 13 bases sitting between them. The CDR3 covers 15 residues. CDR3 nucleotide sequence: TGTGCCAGCAGTCCCCCCCGGCTGTTGAACACTGAAGCTTTCTTT. It is translated as CASSPPRLLNTEAFF.

This rearrangement joins TRBV5-4 to TRBJ2-1, with D perhaps TRBD1 or TRBD2 (5 bases each). This CDR3 contains 14 residues. V lost 4 bases to trimming and J lost 9 bases, with 17 bases between them. Germline V gene lookup returns CDR1 SGHNT and CDR2 YYREEE (reference sequence). This CDR3 reads CASSIFGTRSEQFF. CDR3 coding DNA: TGTGCCAGCAGCATATTCGGGACCAGAAGTGAGCAGTTCTTC.

This clone was recorded a few times. The chain links TRBV19 to TRBJ1-5, with D possibly TRBD1 on 5 matching bases. The germline V gene has CDR1 LNHDA and CDR2 SQIVND (reference sequence). Trimming left V 7 bases short and J 2 bases short, with 12 bases between. The CDR3 loop spans 14 amino acids. The CDR3 region has the DNA TGTGCCAGTAATCGGGGGGAAGGCAATCAGCCCCAGCATTTT. Its translation: CASNRGEGNQPQHF.

This clone showed up just a few times. This chain joins TRBV4-1 and TRBJ1-1; 8 bases align to TRBD1. This CDR3 is 15 amino acids long. V trimming: 0 bases; J trimming: 8 bases; junction bases outside the gene matches: 8. Looked up from germline, CDR1 is MGHRA and CDR2 is YSYEKL. The DNA for the CDR3 is TGCGCCAGCAGCCAAGATCGGGTCGGGGACAGGGAAGCTTTCTTT. Translated, it gives CASSQDRVGDREAFF.

J is TRBJ1-2 and V is TRBV19; D unresolved. Germline V lookup: CDR1 LNHDA, CDR2 SQIVND (reference sequence). Deletions cut 3 bases from V and 8 bases from J, with 7 bases between. The CDR3 covers 11 residues. The CDR3 loop reads CASSIASGYTF. Written as DNA, the CDR3 is TGTGCCAGTAGTATCGCTTCCGGCTACACCTTC. Together with reference TRBV19 and TRBJ1-2, the CDR3 gives the full variable domain: DGGITQSPKYLFRKEGQNVTLSCEQNLNHDAMYWYRQDPGQGLRLIYYSQIVNDFQKGDIAEGYSVSREKKESFPLTVTSAQKNPTAFYLCASSIASGYTFGSGTRLTVV.

The V call is TRBV5-1, the J call TRBJ2-5; 9 bases fit TRBD1. Germline V CDR1 and CDR2: SGHRS, YFSETQ. The length of the CDR3 is 14 residues. Germline trimming cut 5 bases from V and 5 bases from J; bases unmatched to any gene: 7. The CDR3 DNA reads TGCGCCAGCAGGCGGGACAGGGTCTACGAGACCCAGTACTTC. It yields the protein CASRRDRVYETQYF.

The chain carries TRBV30 and TRBJ1-1, with a weak D call TRBD1 (5 bases). This CDR3 spans 13 amino acids. Looked up from germline, CDR1 is GTSNPN and CDR2 is SVGIG (reference sequence). The V end lost 6 bases, the J end lost 0 bases, and 11 bases lay between the germline ends. CDR3 region: CACRRGMNTEAFF. The CDR3 bases are TGTGCCTGCCGACGGGGGATGAACACTGAAGCTTTCTTT. Variable domain in full (rest from reference TRBV30 and TRBJ1-1): SQTIHQWPATLVQPVGSPLSLECTVEGTSNPNLYWYRQAAGRGLQLLFYSVGIGQISSEVPQNLSASRPQDRQFILSSKKLLLSDSGFYLCACRRGMNTEAFFGQGTRLTVV.

V usage is TRBV30 and J usage is TRBJ1-2; 11 bases align to TRBD1. The CDR3 has 13 amino acids. Germline loops: CDR1 GTSNPN, CDR2 SVGIG (reference sequence). V dropped 0 bases and J dropped 8; count of bases not matched to a gene: 2. This CDR3 is CAWSVGQGGGYTF. The CDR3 DNA follows: TGTGCCTGGAGTGTGGGACAGGGGGGAGGCTACACCTTC.

The rearrangement uses TRBV10-3 and TRBJ2-3, with 7 nucleotides matching TRBD1. From germline, CDR1 is ENHRY and CDR2 SYGVKD. With V trimmed by 7 bases and J by 2 bases, 6 bases remained unmatched. The CDR3 totals 14 residues. The CDR3 nucleotides are TGTGCCATCACTCCGGGACAGCCCACAGATACGCAGTATTTT. This codes for CAITPGQPTDTQYF.

Details on this clone: This may stem from a read error, because a much larger clone lies one nucleotide away. The chain uses TRBV7-8 and TRBJ2-7; either TRBD1 or TRBD2 may fit D (5 bases each). This CDR3 has 16 residues. The germline CDR1 and CDR2 sequences are SGHVS and FQNEAQ. The CDR3 bases are TGTGCCATCAGCCTAAGGTCGGGGACCTCAACCTACGAGCAGTACTTC. Translated, it gives CAISLRSGTSTYEQYF.

This clone was observed a single time. The chain joins TRBV30 to TRBJ1-2, with a tentative D call TRBD1 (5 bases). Germline lookup yields CDR1 GTSNPN and CDR2 SVGIG (reference sequence). V was trimmed by 1 base and J by 4 bases, leaving 25 bases between them. The CDR3 covers 18 residues. CDR3 loop: CAWSGRTGRAEGAYGYTF. CDR3 nucleotide sequence: TGTGCCTGGAGTGGTCGAACAGGACGCGCGGAAGGGGCCTATGGCTACACCTTC.

The chain has TRBV5-1 and TRBJ2-2; TRBD1 is a possible D gene (6 bases). V lost 0 bases, J lost 4 bases, and 10 bases lay in between. The CDR3 is 15 amino acids. From germline, CDR1 is SGHRS and CDR2 YFSETQ. The CDR3 DNA sequence: TGCGCCAGCAGCTTGGAAGAACAGGGCACCGGGGAGCTGTTTTTT. Protein: CASSLEEQGTGELFF.

The J gene is TRBJ2-5, the V gene TRBV27, with TRBD2 identical over 7 bases. The trim removed 3 bases at V and 4 bases at J, leaving 8 bases unmatched. This CDR3 is built from 15 residues. CDR1 and CDR2 (germline): MNHEY, SMNVEV (reference sequence). CDR3 sequence: CASSLRLAVRETQYF. In nucleotides, the CDR3 is TGTGCCAGCAGTTTGAGGCTAGCGGTCCGAGAGACCCAGTACTTC.

In its sample, this clone was seen many times. The CDR3 loop is CASSISRGWYNEQFF. The DNA for the CDR3 is TGTGCCAGTAGTATTTCACGGGGGTGGTACAATGAGCAGTTCTTC. The J gene is TRBJ2-1, the V gene TRBV19; the D gene is possibly TRBD2 (6 bases). Trimming pared 3 bases from V and 4 bases from J, leaving 13 bases between. CDR3 length: 15 amino acids. Germline assignment: CDR1 LNHDA and CDR2 SQIVND (reference sequence). The whole variable domain, remainder taken from reference TRBV19 and TRBJ2-1, is DGGITQSPKYLFRKEGQNVTLSCEQNLNHDAMYWYRQDPGQGLRLIYYSQIVNDFQKGDIAEGYSVSREKKESFPLTVTSAQKNPTAFYLCASSISRGWYNEQFFGPGTRLTVL.

V usage is TRBV7-8 and J usage is TRBJ2-3; perhaps TRBD1 as D (5 bases). The V gene's germline CDR1 is SGHVS and CDR2 FQNEAQ. This CDR3 is 19 amino acids long. V was shortened by 7 bases and J by 2 bases, with 28 bases between the two germline ends. This CDR3 is CASIQRARALRPPTDTQYF. CDR3 sequence (DNA): TGTGCCAGCATTCAACGAGCCAGGGCCCTGAGGCCCCCCACAGATACGCAGTATTTT.

This clone was counted ten times or more. DNA for the CDR3: TGCGCCAGCAGTCAAATAGCGGCCCTGAACACCGGGGAGCTGTTTTTT. Protein sequence: CASSQIAALNTGELFF. This rearrangement joins TRBV23-1 to TRBJ2-2; a possible D gene is TRBD2 (6 bases). TRBV23-1 is placed among ORFs of uncertain function. This CDR3 spans 16 amino acids. Between the trimmed V and J ends, which lost 2 bases and 1 base, there was a span of 11 bases.

This clone was counted a few times. This CDR3 reads CASSSEAIGNEQFF. The CDR3 DNA sequence: TGTGCCAGCAGCTCGGAGGCAATTGGCAATGAGCAGTTCTTC. This chain joins TRBV7-3 and TRBJ2-1, with D maybe TRBD2 (5 bases). Germline loops: CDR1 SGHTA, CDR2 FQGTGA. The length of the CDR3 is 14 residues. V shed 4 bases and J shed 6 bases, with 13 bases lying between them.

The chain links TRBV12-5 to TRBJ2-7; D might be TRBD1 (6 bases). CDR3 length: 12 amino acids. Germline V CDR1 and CDR2: LGHNT, FRNRAP. V lost 11 bases to trimming and J lost 2 bases, with 13 bases between them. CDR3 amino acids: CAGRQAPYEQYF. In nucleotides, the CDR3 is TGTGCTGGAAGACAGGCTCCCTACGAGCAGTACTTC. Based on the CDR3 plus reference TRBV12-5 and TRBJ2-7, the full variable domain is DARVTQTPRHKVTEMGQEVTMRCQPILGHNTVFWYRQTMMQGLELLAYFRNRAPLDDSGMPKDRFSAEMPDATLATLKIQPSEPRDSAVYFCAGRQAPYEQYFGPGTRLTVT.

The chain combines TRBV28 with TRBJ2-1; 9 positions match TRBD2. The CDR3 runs to 16 residues. The germline gives CDR1 MDHEN, CDR2 SYDVKM. V lost 4 bases, J lost 4 bases, and 8 bases stayed unmatched. In nucleotides, the CDR3 is TGTGCCAGCAGTTCTTTAAGACTAGCGGTTTACAATGAGCAGTTCTTC. Amino acids: CASSSLRLAVYNEQFF.

The sample holds one count of this clone. The chain uses TRBV28 and TRBJ1-5; 8 bases line up with TRBD1. Trimming at V came to 6 bases and at J to 7 bases, leaving 8 bases not matched to a gene. The CDR3 length is 14 residues. CDR1 MDHEN and CDR2 SYDVKM come from the germline V gene. CDR3 region: CASSTHGTGQPQHF. In DNA form, the CDR3 reads TGTGCCAGCAGCACTCACGGGACAGGACAGCCCCAGCATTTT.